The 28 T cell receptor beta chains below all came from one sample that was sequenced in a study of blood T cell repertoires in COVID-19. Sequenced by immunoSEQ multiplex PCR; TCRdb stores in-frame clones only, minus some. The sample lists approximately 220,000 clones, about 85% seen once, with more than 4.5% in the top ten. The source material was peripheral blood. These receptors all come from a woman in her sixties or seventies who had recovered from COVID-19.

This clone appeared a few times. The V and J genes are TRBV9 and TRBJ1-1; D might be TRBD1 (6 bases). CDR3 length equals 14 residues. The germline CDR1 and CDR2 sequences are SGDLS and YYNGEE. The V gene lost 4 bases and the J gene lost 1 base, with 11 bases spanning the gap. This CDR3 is CASSSGDGNTEAFF. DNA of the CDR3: TGTGCCAGCAGCTCAGGGGATGGGAACACTGAAGCTTTCTTT.

Written as DNA, the CDR3 is TGCAGTGCACGGGACTTTACGCAGTATTTT. Translation: CSARDFTQYF. This chain connects TRBV20-1 to TRBJ2-3, with a weak D call TRBD2 (6 bases). Germline assignment: CDR1 DFQATT and CDR2 SNEGSKA (reference sequence). The CDR3 length is 10 residues. V lost 6 bases to trimming and J lost 8 bases, with 9 bases between them.

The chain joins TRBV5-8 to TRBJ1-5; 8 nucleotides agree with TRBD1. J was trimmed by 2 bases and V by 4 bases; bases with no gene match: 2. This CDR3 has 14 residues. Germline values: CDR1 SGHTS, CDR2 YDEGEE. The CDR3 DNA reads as TGTGCCAGCAGCGCGGACAGGGGCAATCAGCCCCAGCATTTT. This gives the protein CASSADRGNQPQHF.

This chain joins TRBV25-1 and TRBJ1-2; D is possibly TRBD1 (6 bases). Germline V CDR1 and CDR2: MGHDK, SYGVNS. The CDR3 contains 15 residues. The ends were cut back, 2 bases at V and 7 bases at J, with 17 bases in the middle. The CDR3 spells CASSERTGWTSGYTF. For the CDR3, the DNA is TGTGCCAGCAGTGAAAGAACAGGGTGGACGTCTGGCTACACCTTC.

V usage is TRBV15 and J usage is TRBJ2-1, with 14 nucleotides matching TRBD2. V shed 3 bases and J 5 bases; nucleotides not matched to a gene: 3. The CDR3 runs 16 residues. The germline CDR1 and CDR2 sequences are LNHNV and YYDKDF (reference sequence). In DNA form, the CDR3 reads TGTGCCACCAGCAGGTGGGGACTAGCGGGGGACAATGAGCAGTTCTTC. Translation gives CATSRWGLAGDNEQFF.

The DNA for the CDR3 is TGTGCCAGCAGCAATTGGCCGGGACAGGGGAAGTCCTACGAGCAGTACTTC. Amino acid sequence: CASSNWPGQGKSYEQYF. The gene calls are TRBV21-1 and TRBJ2-7; the D call TRBD1 from the table was never checked on the DNA. TRBV21-1 is described as a pseudogene. The CDR3 consists of 17 residues.

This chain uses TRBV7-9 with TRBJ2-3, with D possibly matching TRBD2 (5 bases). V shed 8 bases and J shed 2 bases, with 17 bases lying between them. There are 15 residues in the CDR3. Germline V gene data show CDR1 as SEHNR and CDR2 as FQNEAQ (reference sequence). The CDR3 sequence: CASGLALIPTDTQYF. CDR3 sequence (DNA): TGTGCCAGCGGGCTAGCCCTAATCCCCACAGATACGCAGTATTTT.

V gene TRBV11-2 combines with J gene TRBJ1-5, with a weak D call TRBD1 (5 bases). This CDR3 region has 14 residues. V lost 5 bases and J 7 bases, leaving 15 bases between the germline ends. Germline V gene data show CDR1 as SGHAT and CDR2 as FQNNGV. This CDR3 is CASSPSTGGQPQHF. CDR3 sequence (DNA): TGTGCCAGCAGCCCAAGTACCGGGGGGCAGCCCCAGCATTTT.

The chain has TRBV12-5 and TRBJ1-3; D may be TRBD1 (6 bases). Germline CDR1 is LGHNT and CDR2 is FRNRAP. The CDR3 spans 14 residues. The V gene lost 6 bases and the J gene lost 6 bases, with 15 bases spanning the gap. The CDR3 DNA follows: TGTGCTAGTGGGGAGCCGGGACAAATAAACACCATATATTTT. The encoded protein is CASGEPGQINTIYF.

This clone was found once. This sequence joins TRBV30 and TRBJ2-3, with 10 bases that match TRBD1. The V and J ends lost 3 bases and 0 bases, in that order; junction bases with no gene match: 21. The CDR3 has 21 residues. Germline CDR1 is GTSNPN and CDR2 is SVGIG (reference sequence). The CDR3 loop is CAWSYTLGQGTELVSTDTQYF. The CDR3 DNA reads TGTGCCTGGAGCTACACGTTGGGACAGGGGACCGAACTTGTTAGCACAGATACGCAGTATTTT.

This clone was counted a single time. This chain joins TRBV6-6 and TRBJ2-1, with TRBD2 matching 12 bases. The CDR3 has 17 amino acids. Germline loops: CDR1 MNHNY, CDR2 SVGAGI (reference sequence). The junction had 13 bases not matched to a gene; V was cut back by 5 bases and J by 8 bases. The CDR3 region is CASSQTTSGGIVDEQFF. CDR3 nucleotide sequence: TGTGCCAGCAGTCAAACAACTAGCGGGGGGATAGTTGATGAGCAGTTCTTC.

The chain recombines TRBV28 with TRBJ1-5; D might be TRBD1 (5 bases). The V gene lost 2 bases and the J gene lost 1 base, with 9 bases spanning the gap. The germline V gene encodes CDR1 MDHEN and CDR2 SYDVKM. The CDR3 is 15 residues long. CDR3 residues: CASSLGQISNQPQHF. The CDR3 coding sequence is TGTGCCAGCAGTTTAGGACAAATAAGCAATCAGCCCCAGCATTTT.

Here the CDR3 reads CATSYITGGVETQYF. CDR3 coding DNA: TGTGCCACGTCCTATATAACAGGGGGCGTGGAGACCCAGTACTTC. This chain joins TRBV24-1 and TRBJ2-5; 9 nucleotides match TRBD1. The germline CDR1 and CDR2 sequences are KGHDR and SFDVKD. V lost 10 bases, J lost 5 bases, and 13 bases stayed unmatched. This CDR3 spans 15 amino acids.

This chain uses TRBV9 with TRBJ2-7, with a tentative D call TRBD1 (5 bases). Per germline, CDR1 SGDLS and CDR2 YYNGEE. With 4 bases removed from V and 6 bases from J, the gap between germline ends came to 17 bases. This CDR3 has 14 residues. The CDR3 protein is CASSPQGTSSEQYF. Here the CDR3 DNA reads TGTGCCAGCAGCCCTCAGGGAACTTCGAGCGAGCAGTACTTC.

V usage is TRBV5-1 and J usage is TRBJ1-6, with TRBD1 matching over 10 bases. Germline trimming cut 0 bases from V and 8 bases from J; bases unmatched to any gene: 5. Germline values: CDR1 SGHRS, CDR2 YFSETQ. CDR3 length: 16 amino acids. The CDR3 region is CASSLGQGARDSPLHF. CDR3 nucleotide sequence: TGCGCCAGCAGCTTGGGACAGGGGGCGCGGGATTCACCCCTCCACTTT.

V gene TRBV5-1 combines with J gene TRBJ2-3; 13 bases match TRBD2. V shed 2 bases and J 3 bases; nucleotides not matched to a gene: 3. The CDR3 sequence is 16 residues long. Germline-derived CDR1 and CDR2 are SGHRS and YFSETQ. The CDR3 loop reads CASSLQTSGGTDTQYF. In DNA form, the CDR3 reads TGCGCCAGCAGCTTACAGACTAGCGGGGGGACAGATACGCAGTATTTT.

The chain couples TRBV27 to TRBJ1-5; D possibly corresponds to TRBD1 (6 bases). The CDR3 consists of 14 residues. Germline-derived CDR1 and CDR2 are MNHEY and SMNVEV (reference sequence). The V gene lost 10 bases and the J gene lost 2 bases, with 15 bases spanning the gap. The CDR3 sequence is CATSPRGGNQPQHF. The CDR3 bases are TGTGCCACTTCCCCCAGGGGCGGCAATCAGCCCCAGCATTTT.

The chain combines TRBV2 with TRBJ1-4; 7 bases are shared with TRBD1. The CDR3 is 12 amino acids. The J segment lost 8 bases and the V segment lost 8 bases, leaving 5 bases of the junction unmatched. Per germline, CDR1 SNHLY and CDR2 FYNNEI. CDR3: CASQGGGEKLFF. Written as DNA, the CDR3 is TGTGCCAGCCAAGGAGGGGGCGAAAAACTGTTTTTT.

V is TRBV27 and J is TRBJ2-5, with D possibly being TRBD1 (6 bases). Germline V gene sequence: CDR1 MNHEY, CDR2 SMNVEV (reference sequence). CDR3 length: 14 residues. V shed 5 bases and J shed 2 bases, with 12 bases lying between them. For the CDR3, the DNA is TGTGCCAGCAGTCAATGGGACAAACAAGAGACCCAGTACTTC. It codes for CASSQWDKQETQYF.

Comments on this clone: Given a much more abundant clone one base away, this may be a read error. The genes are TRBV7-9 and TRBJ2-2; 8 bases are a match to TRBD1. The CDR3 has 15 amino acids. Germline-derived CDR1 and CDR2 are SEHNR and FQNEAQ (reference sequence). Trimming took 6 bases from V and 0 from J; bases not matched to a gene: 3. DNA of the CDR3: TGTGCCAGCAGTTCGGGACAGGCGAACACCGGGGAGCTGTTTTTT. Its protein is CASSSGQANTGELFF.

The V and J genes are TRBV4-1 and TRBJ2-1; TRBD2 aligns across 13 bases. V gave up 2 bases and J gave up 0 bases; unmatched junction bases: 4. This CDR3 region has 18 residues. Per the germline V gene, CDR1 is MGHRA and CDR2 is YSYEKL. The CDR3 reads CASSQLTSGGPSYNEQFF. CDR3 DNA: TGCGCCAGCAGCCAACTGACTAGCGGGGGGCCCTCCTACAATGAGCAGTTCTTC.

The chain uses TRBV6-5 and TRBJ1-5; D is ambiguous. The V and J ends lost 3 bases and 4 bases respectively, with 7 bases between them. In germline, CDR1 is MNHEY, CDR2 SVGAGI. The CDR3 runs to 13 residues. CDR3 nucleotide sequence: TGTGCCAGCAGTTATCGGGGAAATCAGCCCCAGCATTTT. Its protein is CASSYRGNQPQHF.

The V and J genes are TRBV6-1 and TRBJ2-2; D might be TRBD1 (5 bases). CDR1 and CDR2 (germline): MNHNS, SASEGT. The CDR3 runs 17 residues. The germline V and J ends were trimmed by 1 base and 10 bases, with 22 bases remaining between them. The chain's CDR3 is CASSEGVRQGTLPELFF. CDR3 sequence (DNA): TGTGCCAGCAGTGAAGGGGTCCGGCAGGGAACACTCCCGGAGCTGTTTTTT.

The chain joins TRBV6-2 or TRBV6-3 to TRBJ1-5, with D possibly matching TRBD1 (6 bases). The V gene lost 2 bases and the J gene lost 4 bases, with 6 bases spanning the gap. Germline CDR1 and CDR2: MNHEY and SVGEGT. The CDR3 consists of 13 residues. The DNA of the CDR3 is TGTGCCAGCAGTTACACAGGGAATCAGCCCCAGCATTTT. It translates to CASSYTGNQPQHF.

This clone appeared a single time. The CDR3 here is CASSLIRDRANYGYTF. CDR3 bases: TGTGCCAGCAGCTTAATCAGGGACAGAGCTAACTATGGCTACACCTTC. This chain connects TRBV7-8 to TRBJ1-2; 7 nucleotides line up with TRBD1. The germline V gene has CDR1 SGHVS and CDR2 FQNEAQ. This CDR3 is 16 amino acids long. Unmatched junction bases numbered 6, after V lost 2 bases and J lost 0 bases.

The CDR3 region is CASSQDFNSGNTIYF. In DNA, the CDR3 is TGTGCCAGCAGCCAAGATTTTAACTCTGGAAACACCATATATTTT. The chain carries TRBV3-1 (or the pseudogene TRBV3-2) and TRBJ1-3; D is ambiguous. V lost 0 bases, J lost 0 bases, and 6 bases lay in between. The germline V gene has CDR1 LGHDT and CDR2 YNNKEL (reference sequence). CDR3 length: 15 residues.

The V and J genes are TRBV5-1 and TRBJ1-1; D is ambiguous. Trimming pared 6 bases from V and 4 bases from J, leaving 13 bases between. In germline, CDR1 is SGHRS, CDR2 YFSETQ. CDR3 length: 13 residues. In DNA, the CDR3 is TGCGCCAGCAACTTCGACCGGGGCACTGAAGCTTTCTTT. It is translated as CASNFDRGTEAFF.

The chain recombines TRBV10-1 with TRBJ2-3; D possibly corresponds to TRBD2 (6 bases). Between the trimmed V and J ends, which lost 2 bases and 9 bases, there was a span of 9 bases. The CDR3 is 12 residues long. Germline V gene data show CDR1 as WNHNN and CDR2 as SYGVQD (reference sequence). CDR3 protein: CASSERRGTQYF. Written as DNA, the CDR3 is TGCGCCAGCAGTGAGAGACGGGGGACGCAGTATTTT.